The T cell receptor beta chain under discussion was sequenced for a study of blood T cell repertoires in COVID-19. Per the study methods: For nucleated cells, counts were estimated from reference gene primer amplification. Profiling relied on immunoSEQ multiplex PCR, and the TCRdb table lists in-frame clones only, not all of them. V, J and clone size derive from that table, while D and trimming were established from the DNA sequence. This table holds more than 200,000 clones, 70% to 90% found once. This CDR3 is built from 15 residues. The V gene lost 1 base and the J gene lost 4 bases, with 13 bases spanning the gap. Germline V gene lookup returns CDR1 SGHRS and CDR2 YFSETQ.

The sequencing input was peripheral blood. The chain carries TRBV5-1 and TRBJ2-3, with TRBD2 as a possible D gene (5 bases). The receptor was derived from a woman aged 40 to 49 who had recovered from COVID-19. The CDR3 here is CASSLRDASSDTQYF. CDR3 DNA: TGCGCCAGCAGCTTGCGGGATGCTAGTTCAGATACGCAGTATTTT.